The clone carrying this T cell receptor (beta chain) came up many times. iRepertoire HTBI primers and Arm-PCR of CDR3 regions built TCR beta libraries. TCRdb reprocessed the multiplex PCR reads via MiXCR and lists one record per CDR3 protein. The sample yields fewer than 450,000 distinct CDR3 sequences, about 15% seen once. The time point: newly diagnosed GD, antithyroid drugs for less than 3 months. From RNA extracted from PBMCs, the TCR library was made. Per American Thyroid Association guidelines, Graves' disease was diagnosed. This sample was included in a study of regulatory T cells in long-lasting Graves disease. V gave up 1 base and J gave up 8 bases; unmatched junction bases: 4. The CDR3 sequence is 14 residues long. Germline assignment: CDR1 GTSNPN and CDR2 SVGIG (reference sequence). The same sample was also used in a study of T cells in Graves' hyperthyroidism and ophthalmopathy. That source reports: Using the HTBI primer set, a first-round RT-PCR was run on the TCR CDR3.

This rearrangement joins TRBV30 to TRBJ2-1; 11 nucleotides match TRBD2. The source of this sequence is a middle-aged woman with Graves disease. This sample comprised peripheral blood mononuclear cells (PBMCs), obtained at new diagnosis, from a patient treated with antithyroid drugs. CDR3 sequence reads: CAWSDLAGGDEQFF. CDR3 DNA: TGTGCCTGGAGTGACCTAGCGGGAGGTGATGAGCAGTTCTTC.